This section outlines one T cell receptor beta chain sequence together with its context. The sample is drawn from a study of blood T cell repertoires in COVID-19. Study in general: The origin of the acute and convalescent COVID-19 samples was the United States, Italy and Spain. Sources were T cells, B-cell-depleted T cells, or PBMCs; the material itself was cDNA or gDNA.

The ends lost 0 bases at V and 7 bases at J; junction bases unmatched: 6. CDR3 length: 14 residues. From germline, CDR1 is SGHRS and CDR2 YFSETQ. The authors' processing: For nucleated cells, counts were estimated from reference gene primer amplification. Some clones are missing from TCRdb's copy, which holds only in-frame ones; the method was immunoSEQ multiplex PCR. For V, J and clone size, that table is used; D and trimming come from the DNA. The sample lists about 95,000 clones; under 90% were seen once. The rearrangement links TRBV5-1 to TRBJ1-2; 7 bases match TRBD1. Sequencing was carried out using peripheral blood. The receptor was isolated from a human donor in a cohort sampled during active COVID-19. The CDR3 bases are TGCGCCAGCAGCTTGGGGGGACAGTCCTTTGGCTACACCTTC. Translating gives CASSLGGQSFGYTF.